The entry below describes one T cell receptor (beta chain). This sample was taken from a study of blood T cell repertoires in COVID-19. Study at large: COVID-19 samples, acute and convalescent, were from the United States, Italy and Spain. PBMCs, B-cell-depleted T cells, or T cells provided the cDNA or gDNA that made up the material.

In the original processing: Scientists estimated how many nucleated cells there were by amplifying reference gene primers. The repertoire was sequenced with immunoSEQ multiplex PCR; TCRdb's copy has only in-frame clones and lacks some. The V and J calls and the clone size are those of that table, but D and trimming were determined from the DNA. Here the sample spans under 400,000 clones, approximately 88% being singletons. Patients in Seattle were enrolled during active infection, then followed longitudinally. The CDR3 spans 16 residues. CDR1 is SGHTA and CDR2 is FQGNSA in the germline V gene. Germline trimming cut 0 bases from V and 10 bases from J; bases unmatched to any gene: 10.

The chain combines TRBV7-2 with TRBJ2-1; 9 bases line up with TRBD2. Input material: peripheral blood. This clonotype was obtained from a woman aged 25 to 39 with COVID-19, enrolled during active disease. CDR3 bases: TGTGCCAGCAGCTTAGCAGGGGCGGGGGGGCGTCGAGAGCAGTTCTTC. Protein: CASSLAGAGGRREQFF. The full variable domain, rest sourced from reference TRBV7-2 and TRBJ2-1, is GAGVSQSPSNKVTEKGKDVELRCDPISGHTALYWYRQSLGQGLEFLIYFQGNSAPDKSGLPSDRFSAERTGGSVSTLTIQRTQQEDSAVYLCASSLAGAGGRREQFFGPGTRLTVL.